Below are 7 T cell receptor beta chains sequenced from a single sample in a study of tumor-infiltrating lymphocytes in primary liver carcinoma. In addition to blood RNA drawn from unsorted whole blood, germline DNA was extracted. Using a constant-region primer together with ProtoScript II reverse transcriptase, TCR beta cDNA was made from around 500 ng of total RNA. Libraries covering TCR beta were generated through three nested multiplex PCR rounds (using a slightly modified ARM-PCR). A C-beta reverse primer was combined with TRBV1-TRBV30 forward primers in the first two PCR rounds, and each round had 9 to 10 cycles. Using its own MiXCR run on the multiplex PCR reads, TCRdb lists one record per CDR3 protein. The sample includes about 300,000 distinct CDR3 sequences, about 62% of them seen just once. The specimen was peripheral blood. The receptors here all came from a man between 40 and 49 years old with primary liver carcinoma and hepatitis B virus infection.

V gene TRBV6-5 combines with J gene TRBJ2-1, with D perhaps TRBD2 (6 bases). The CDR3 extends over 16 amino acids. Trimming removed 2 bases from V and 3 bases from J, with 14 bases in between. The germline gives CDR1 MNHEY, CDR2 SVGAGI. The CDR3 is CASSYGGTVLYNEQFF. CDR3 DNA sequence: TGTGCCAGCAGTTACGGAGGGACGGTACTCTACAATGAGCAGTTCTTC.

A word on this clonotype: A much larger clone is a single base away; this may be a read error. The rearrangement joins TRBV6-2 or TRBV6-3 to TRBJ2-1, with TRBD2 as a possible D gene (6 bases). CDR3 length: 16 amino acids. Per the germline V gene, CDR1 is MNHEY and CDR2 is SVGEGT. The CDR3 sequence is CASNIRGDLGNNEQLF. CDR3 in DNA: TGTGCCAGCAATATACGTGGGGACTTGGGCAACAATGAGCAGTTATTC.

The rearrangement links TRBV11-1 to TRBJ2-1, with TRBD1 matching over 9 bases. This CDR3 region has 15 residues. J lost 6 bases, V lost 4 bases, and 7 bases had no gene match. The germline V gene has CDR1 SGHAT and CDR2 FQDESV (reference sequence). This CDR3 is CASSSRTGVGNEQFF. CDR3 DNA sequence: TGTGCCAGCAGCTCCAGGACAGGGGTTGGCAATGAGCAGTTCTTC.

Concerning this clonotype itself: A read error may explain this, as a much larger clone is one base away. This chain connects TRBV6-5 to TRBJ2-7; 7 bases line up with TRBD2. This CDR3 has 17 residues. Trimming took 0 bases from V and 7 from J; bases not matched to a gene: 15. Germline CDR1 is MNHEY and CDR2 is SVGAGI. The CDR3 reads CASSYSSWAGAPNEQYF. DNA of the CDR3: TGTGCCAGCAGTTACTCTTCCTGGGCGGGAGCCCCCAATGAGCAGTACTTC.

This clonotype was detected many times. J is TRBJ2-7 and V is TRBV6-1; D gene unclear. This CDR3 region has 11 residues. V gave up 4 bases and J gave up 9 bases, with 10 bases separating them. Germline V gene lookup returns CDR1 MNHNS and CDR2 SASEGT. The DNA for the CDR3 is TGTGCCAGCAGTGGTTTCGGAACGCAGTACTTC. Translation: CASSGFGTQYF.

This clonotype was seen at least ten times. The CDR3 DNA sequence: TGTGCCAGCAGCCAAGAGGTTCAGTTGCGGGCTTTCTTT. Translation gives CASSQEVQLRAFF. The V gene is TRBV14, the J gene TRBJ1-1; D gene ambiguous. This CDR3 is built from 13 residues. CDR1 and CDR2 (germline): SGHDN, FVKESK. V lost 0 bases, J lost 11 bases, and 13 bases lay in between.

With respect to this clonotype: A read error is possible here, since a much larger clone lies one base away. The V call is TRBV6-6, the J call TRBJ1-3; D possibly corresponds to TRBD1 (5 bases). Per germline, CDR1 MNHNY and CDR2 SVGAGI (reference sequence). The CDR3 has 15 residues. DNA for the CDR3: TGTGCCAGCAGTACCCCCCGGGACGGCGGAAACAACATATATTTT. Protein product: CASSTPRDGGNNIYF.